This is a list of T cell receptor beta chains from one sample in a study of human T cells and chemical hapten exposure. TCRdb analysed the RACE reads with MiXCR anew, one entry per CDR3 protein. The sample lists around 130,000 distinct CDR3 sequences; around 11% were seen once. The specimen comprised whole blood, sampled in connection with sensitization to the hapten diphenylcyclopropenone (DPC). These receptor sequences come from a woman aged 45-59 years with alopecia areata. Some clones in this sample may be carry-over from other donors' samples. Each CDR3 is given with its conserved first and last residue. D genes are given only for firm matches. Only part of the rows carry a size: once, few, many, or a class if the clone is expanded.

v_gene: TRBV7-3; abundance: -; j_gene: TRBJ2-1; d_gene: TRBD2; CDR3aa: CASSPHPGGSSYNEQFF; CDR3nt: TGTGCCAGCAGCCCCCATCCGGGCGGGAGCTCCTACAATGAGCAGTTCTTC
v_gene: TRBV20-1; abundance: few; j_gene: TRBJ2-1; d_gene: -; CDR3aa: CSATSSSYNEQFF; CDR3nt: TGCAGTGCTACCTCAAGCTCCTACAATGAGCAGTTCTTC
v_gene: TRBV12-3/TRBV12-4; abundance: many; j_gene: TRBJ2-2; d_gene: -; CDR3aa: CASGETPGLARAGELFF; CDR3nt: TGTGCCAGCGGGGAAACTCCGGGTTTAGCAAGGGCCGGGGAGCTGTTTTTT
v_gene: TRBV29-1; abundance: -; j_gene: TRBJ2-1; d_gene: -; CDR3aa: CSVREVGPNEQFF; CDR3nt: TGCAGCGTGAGAGAGGTTGGCCCCAATGAGCAGTTCTTC
v_gene: TRBV4-1; abundance: once; j_gene: TRBJ1-1; d_gene: -; CDR3aa: CASSQVVRDTEAFF; CDR3nt: TGCGCCAGCAGCCAAGTCGTAAGGGACACTGAAGCTTTCTTT
v_gene: TRBV6-1; abundance: many; j_gene: TRBJ2-7; d_gene: -; CDR3aa: CASTTSTHYEQYF; CDR3nt: TGTGCCAGTACTACTAGCACACACTACGAGCAGTACTTC
v_gene: TRBV29-1; abundance: -; j_gene: TRBJ2-7; d_gene: -; CDR3aa: CSVEIVEGGEQYF; CDR3nt: TGCAGCGTTGAAATCGTGGAGGGTGGCGAGCAGTACTTC
v_gene: TRBV11-2; abundance: -; j_gene: TRBJ2-2; d_gene: -; CDR3aa: CASSPWAGANTGELFF; CDR3nt: TGTGCCAGCAGCCCTTGGGCTGGAGCGAACACCGGGGAGCTGTTTTTT
v_gene: TRBV7-2; abundance: many; j_gene: TRBJ1-1; d_gene: -; CDR3aa: CASSLEGFAEAFF; CDR3nt: TGTGCCAGCAGCTTAGAGGGGTTTGCTGAAGCTTTCTTT
v_gene: TRBV30; abundance: few; j_gene: TRBJ2-4; d_gene: -; CDR3aa: CAWSVDIQYF; CDR3nt: TGTGCCTGGAGTGTCGACATTCAGTACTTC
v_gene: TRBV5-1; abundance: -; j_gene: TRBJ2-5; d_gene: -; CDR3aa: CASSLDETQYF; CDR3nt: TGCGCCAGCAGCTTGGACGAGACCCAGTACTTC
v_gene: TRBV7-9; abundance: many; j_gene: TRBJ1-2; d_gene: TRBD1; CDR3aa: CASSVPGQNYGGYTF; CDR3nt: TGTGCCAGCAGCGTTCCGGGACAGAACTATGGAGGCTACACCTTC
v_gene: TRBV6-5; abundance: few; j_gene: TRBJ1-2; d_gene: -; CDR3aa: CASTPSGGTYGYTF; CDR3nt: TGTGCCAGCACCCCATCCGGGGGCACCTATGGCTACACCTTC
v_gene: TRBV5-4; abundance: many; j_gene: TRBJ2-7; d_gene: TRBD1; CDR3aa: CASSQDRGYEQYF; CDR3nt: TGTGCCAGCAGCCAGGACAGGGGTTACGAGCAGTACTTC
v_gene: TRBV7-2; abundance: many; j_gene: TRBJ1-1; d_gene: -; CDR3aa: CASSLPDRENTEAFF; CDR3nt: TGTGCCAGCAGCTTACCGGACAGAGAGAACACTGAAGCTTTCTTT
v_gene: TRBV5-4; abundance: -; j_gene: TRBJ2-5; d_gene: TRBD1; CDR3aa: CASSLAWRQGSETQYF; CDR3nt: TGTGCCAGCAGCTTGGCCTGGAGACAGGGTTCGGAGACCCAGTACTTC
v_gene: TRBV27; abundance: many; j_gene: TRBJ2-7; d_gene: -; CDR3aa: CASRRDGRDQTYEQYF; CDR3nt: TGTGCCAGCCGCCGGGACGGCCGGGACCAAACCTACGAGCAGTACTTC
v_gene: TRBV12-3/TRBV12-4; abundance: -; j_gene: TRBJ2-7; d_gene: -; CDR3aa: CASSIWSGESYEQYF; CDR3nt: TGTGCCAGCAGTATCTGGTCAGGAGAGTCCTACGAGCAGTACTTC
v_gene: TRBV7-3; abundance: few; j_gene: TRBJ2-5; d_gene: -; CDR3aa: CASSQQGGETQYF; CDR3nt: TGTGCCAGCAGCCAGCAGGGTGGTGAGACCCAGTACTTC
v_gene: TRBV24-1; abundance: -; j_gene: TRBJ2-3; d_gene: -; CDR3aa: CATSDSTDTQYF; CDR3nt: TGTGCCACCAGTGATTCTACAGATACGCAGTATTTT
v_gene: TRBV10-3; abundance: many; j_gene: TRBJ2-1; d_gene: -; CDR3aa: CAISEPTGQLTGPYNEQFF; CDR3nt: TGTGCCATCAGTGAGCCAACGGGGCAATTGACAGGTCCCTACAATGAGCAGTTCTTC
v_gene: TRBV15; abundance: -; j_gene: TRBJ2-3; d_gene: TRBD2; CDR3aa: CATSPRSGRAPDTQYF; CDR3nt: TGTGCCACCAGCCCAAGGAGCGGGAGGGCCCCAGATACGCAGTATTTT
v_gene: TRBV20-1; abundance: many; j_gene: TRBJ1-2; d_gene: -; CDR3aa: CSASIRGRDGYTF; CDR3nt: TGCAGTGCTAGCATTCGGGGGCGGGATGGCTACACCTTC
v_gene: TRBV29-1; abundance: many; j_gene: TRBJ2-7; d_gene: TRBD1; CDR3aa: CSVTGTVSYEQYF; CDR3nt: TGCAGCGTCACCGGGACAGTCTCGTACGAGCAGTACTTC
v_gene: TRBV10-3; abundance: -; j_gene: TRBJ2-5; d_gene: -; CDR3aa: CAISDQGKETQYF; CDR3nt: TGTGCCATCAGTGATCAGGGAAAGGAGACCCAGTACTTC
v_gene: TRBV11-2; abundance: many; j_gene: TRBJ2-7; d_gene: -; CDR3aa: CASSLAPYEQYF; CDR3nt: TGTGCCAGCAGCCTCGCCCCATACGAGCAGTACTTC
v_gene: TRBV4-2; abundance: few; j_gene: TRBJ2-7; d_gene: -; CDR3aa: CASSQDQGLGEQYF; CDR3nt: TGTGCCAGCAGCCAAGATCAAGGTTTGGGCGAGCAGTACTTC
v_gene: TRBV6-6; abundance: many; j_gene: TRBJ2-7; d_gene: TRBD2; CDR3aa: CANKPSRRREFYEQYF; CDR3nt: TGTGCCAACAAACCAAGCAGAAGGCGGGAGTTTTACGAGCAGTACTTC
v_gene: TRBV20-1; abundance: many; j_gene: TRBJ2-5; d_gene: TRBD2; CDR3aa: CSASPTSGLKTQYF; CDR3nt: TGCAGTGCTTCCCCGACTAGCGGGTTGAAGACCCAGTACTTC
v_gene: TRBV6-1; abundance: -; j_gene: TRBJ2-1; d_gene: -; CDR3aa: CASSEVRTYNEQFF; CDR3nt: TGTGCCAGCAGCGAGGTGAGGACCTACAATGAGCAGTTCTTC
v_gene: TRBV6-2/TRBV6-3; abundance: -; j_gene: TRBJ2-5; d_gene: -; CDR3aa: CASSLVGTETQYF; CDR3nt: TGTGCCAGCAGCCTGGTGGGGACGGAGACCCAGTACTTC